One TCR beta chain is described in this entry. Profiled with immunoSEQ multiplex PCR; TCRdb holds only in-frame clones, not every one. This sample has 130,000 to 150,000 clones, with roughly 89% found just once. The data were obtained in a study of cytomegalovirus exposure and HLA in healthy donors. Input material: PBMCs. This clonotype was obtained from a woman between 18 and 29 years old in good health and CMV-seropositive.

CDR3 protein: CASSVDTGKATGELFF. For the CDR3, the DNA is TGTGCCAGCAGTGTCGATACGGGGAAAGCCACCGGGGAGCTGTTTTTT. The chain carries TRBV13 and TRBJ2-2, with D perhaps matching TRBD2 (5 bases). CDR3 length equals 16 residues. Germline CDR1 reads PRHDT; CDR2 reads FYEKMQ (reference sequence). The V gene lost 6 bases and the J gene lost 4 bases, with 18 bases spanning the gap.